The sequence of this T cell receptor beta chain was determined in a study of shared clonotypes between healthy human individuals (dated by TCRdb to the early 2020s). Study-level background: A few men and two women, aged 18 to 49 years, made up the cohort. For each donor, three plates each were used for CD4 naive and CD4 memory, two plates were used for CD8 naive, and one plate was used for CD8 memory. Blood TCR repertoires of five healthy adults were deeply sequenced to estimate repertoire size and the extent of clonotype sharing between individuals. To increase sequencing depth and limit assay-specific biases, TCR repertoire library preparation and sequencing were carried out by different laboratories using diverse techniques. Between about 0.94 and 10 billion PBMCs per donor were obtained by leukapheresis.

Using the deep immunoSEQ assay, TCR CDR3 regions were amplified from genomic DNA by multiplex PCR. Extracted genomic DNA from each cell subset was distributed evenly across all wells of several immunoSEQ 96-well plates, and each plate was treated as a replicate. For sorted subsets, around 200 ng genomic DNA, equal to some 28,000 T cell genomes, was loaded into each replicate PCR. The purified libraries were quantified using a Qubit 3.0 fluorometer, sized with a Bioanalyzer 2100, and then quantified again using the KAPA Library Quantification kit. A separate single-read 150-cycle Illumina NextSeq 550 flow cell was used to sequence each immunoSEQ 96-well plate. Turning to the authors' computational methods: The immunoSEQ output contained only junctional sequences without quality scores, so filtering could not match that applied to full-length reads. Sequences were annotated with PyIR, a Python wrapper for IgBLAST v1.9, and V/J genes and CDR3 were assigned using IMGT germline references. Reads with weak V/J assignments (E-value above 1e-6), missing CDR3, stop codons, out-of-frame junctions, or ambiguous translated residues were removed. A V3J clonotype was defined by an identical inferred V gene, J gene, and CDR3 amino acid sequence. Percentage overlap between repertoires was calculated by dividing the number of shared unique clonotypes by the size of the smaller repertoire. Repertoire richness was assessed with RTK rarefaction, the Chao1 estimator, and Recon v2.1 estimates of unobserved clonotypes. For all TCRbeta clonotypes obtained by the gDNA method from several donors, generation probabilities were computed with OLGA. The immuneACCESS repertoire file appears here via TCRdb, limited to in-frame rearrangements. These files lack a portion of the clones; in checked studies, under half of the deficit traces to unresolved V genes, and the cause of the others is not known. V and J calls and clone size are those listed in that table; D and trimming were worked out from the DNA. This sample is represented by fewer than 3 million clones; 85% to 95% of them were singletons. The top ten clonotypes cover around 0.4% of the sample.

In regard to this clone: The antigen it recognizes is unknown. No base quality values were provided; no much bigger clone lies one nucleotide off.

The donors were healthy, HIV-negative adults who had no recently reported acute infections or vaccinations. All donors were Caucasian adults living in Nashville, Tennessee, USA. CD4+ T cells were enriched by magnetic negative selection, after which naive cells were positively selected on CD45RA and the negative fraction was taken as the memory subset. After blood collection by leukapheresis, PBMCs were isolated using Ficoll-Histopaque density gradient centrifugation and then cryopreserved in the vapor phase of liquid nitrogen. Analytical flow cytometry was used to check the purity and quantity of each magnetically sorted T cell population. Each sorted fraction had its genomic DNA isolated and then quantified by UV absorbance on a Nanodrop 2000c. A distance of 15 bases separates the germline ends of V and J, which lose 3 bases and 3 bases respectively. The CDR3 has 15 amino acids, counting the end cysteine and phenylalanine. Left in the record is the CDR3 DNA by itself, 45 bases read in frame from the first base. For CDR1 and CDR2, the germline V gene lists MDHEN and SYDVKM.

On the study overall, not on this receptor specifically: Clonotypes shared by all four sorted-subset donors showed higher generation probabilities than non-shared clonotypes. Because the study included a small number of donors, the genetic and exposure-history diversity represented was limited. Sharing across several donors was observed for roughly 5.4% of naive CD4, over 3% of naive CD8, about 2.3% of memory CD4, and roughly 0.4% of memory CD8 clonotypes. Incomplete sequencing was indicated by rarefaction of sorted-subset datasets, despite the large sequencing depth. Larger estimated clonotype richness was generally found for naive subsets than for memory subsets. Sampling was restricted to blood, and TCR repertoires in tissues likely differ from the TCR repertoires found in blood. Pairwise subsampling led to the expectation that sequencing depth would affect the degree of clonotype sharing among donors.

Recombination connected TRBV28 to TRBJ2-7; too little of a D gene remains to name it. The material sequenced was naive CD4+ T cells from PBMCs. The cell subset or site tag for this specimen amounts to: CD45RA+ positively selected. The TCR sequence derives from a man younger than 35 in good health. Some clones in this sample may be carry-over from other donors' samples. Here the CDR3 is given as CASSFLTLDNYEQYF. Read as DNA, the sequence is TGTGCCAGCAGTTTTCTCACCCTCGACAACTACGAGCAGTACTTC.